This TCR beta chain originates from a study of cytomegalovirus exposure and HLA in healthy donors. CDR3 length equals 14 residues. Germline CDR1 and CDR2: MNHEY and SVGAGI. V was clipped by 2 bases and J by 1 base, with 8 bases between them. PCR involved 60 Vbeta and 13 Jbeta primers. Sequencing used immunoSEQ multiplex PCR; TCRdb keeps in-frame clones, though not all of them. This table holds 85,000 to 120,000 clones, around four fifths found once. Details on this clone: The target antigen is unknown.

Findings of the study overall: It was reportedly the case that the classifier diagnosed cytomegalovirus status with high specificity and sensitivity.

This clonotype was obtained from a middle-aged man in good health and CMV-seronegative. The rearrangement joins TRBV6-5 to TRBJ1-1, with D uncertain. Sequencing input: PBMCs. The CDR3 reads CASSYIQSNTEAFF. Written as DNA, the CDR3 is TGTGCCAGCAGTTACATCCAGTCGAACACTGAAGCTTTCTTT.